This T cell receptor beta chain derives from a study of shared clonotypes between healthy human individuals. Assay: immunoSEQ multiplex PCR; the TCRdb copy retains only in-frame clones and omits some. The sample lists approximately 500,000 clones, less than 96% occurring once. This clonotype was sampled from a young woman in good health. The sequencing sample was made of naive CD4+ T cells sorted from blood. Subset reported: CD45RA+ positively selected.

The CDR3, as DNA: TGTGCCAGCAGCACGATCAATGAGCAGTTCTTC. This translates into CASSTINEQFF. This chain connects TRBV5-4 to TRBJ2-1; D not certain. The CDR3 runs 11 residues. CDR1 and CDR2 (germline): SGHNT, YYREEE (reference sequence). V shed 4 bases and J shed 6 bases, with 5 bases lying between them.